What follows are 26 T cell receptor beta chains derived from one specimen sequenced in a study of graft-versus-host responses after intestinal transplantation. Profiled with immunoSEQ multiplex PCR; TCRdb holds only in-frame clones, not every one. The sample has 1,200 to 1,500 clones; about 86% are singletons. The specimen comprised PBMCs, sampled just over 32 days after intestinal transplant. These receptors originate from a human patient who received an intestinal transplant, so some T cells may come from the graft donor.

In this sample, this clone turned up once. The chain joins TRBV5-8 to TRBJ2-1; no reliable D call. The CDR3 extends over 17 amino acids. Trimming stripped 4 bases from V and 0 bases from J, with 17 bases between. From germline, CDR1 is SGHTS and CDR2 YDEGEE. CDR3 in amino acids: CASSNLIGASSYNEQFF. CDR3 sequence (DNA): TGTGCCAGCAGCAACCTTATCGGCGCGAGCTCCTACAATGAGCAGTTCTTC.

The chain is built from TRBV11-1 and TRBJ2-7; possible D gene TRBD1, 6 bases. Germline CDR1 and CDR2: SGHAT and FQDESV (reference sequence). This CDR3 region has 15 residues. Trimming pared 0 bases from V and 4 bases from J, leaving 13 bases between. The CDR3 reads CASSLAGHSAYEQYF. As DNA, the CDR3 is TGTGCCAGCAGCTTAGCGGGACACTCGGCGTACGAGCAGTACTTC.

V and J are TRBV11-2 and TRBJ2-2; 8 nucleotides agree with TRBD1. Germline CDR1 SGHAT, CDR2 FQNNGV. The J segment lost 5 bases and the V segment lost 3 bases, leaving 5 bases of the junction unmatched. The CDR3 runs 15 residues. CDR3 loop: CASSLARQGTGELFF. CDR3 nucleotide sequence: TGTGCCAGCAGCTTGGCCAGACAGGGGACCGGGGAGCTGTTTTTT.

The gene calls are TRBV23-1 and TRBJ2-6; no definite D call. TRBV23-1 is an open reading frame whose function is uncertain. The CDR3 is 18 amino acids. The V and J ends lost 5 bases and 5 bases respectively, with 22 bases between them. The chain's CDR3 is CASSYKYTQQSRANVLTF. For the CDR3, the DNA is TGCGCCAGCAGTTACAAATATACGCAACAAAGTCGGGCCAACGTCCTGACTTTC.

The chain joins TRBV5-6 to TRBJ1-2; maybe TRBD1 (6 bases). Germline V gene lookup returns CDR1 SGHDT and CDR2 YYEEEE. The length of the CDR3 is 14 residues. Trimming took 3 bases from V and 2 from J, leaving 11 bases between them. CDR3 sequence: CASSYGTNNYGYTF. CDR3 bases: TGTGCCAGCAGCTACGGGACAAACAACTATGGCTACACCTTC.

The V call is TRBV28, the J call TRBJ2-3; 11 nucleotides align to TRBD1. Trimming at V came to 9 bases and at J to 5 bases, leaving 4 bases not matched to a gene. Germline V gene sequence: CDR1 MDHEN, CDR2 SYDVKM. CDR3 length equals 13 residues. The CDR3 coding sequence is TGTGCCAGATCCGGGACAGGGGGAGATACGCAGTATTTT. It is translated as CARSGTGGDTQYF.

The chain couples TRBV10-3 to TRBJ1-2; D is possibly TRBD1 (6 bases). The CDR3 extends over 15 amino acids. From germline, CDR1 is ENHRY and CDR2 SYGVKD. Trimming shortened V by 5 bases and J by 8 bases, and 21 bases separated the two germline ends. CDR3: CAISSGGGLSRGYTF. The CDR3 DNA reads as TGTGCCATCAGTTCAGGAGGGGGGCTCTCGAGAGGCTACACCTTC.

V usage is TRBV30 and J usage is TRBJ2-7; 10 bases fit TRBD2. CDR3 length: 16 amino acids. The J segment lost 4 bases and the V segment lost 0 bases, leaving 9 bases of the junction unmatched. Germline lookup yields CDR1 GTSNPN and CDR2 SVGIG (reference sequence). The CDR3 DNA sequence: TGTGCCTGGAGTGTACGGACTAGCGGACGAGGGTACGAGCAGTACTTC. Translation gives CAWSVRTSGRGYEQYF.

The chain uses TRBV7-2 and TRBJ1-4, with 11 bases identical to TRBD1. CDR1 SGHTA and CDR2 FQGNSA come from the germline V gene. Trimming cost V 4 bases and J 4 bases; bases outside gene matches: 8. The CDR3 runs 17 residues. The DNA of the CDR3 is TGTGCCAGCAGCTCCCAGGACAGGGGGCGTAATAATGAAAAACTGTTTTTT. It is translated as CASSSQDRGRNNEKLFF. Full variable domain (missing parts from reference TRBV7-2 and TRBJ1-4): GAGVSQSPSNKVTEKGKDVELRCDPISGHTALYWYRQSLGQGLEFLIYFQGNSAPDKSGLPSDRFSAERTGGSVSTLTIQRTQQEDSAVYLCASSSQDRGRNNEKLFFGSGTQLSVL.

Written as DNA, the CDR3 is TGTGCCTACACCCCAGGGTATTCGGTTGGCTACACCTTC. Translated: CAYTPGYSVGYTF. This chain connects TRBV30 to TRBJ1-2, with TRBD1 as a possible D gene (5 bases). The V gene's germline CDR1 is GTSNPN and CDR2 SVGIG (reference sequence). This CDR3 has 13 residues. V was shortened by 7 bases and J by 7 bases, with 19 bases between the two germline ends.

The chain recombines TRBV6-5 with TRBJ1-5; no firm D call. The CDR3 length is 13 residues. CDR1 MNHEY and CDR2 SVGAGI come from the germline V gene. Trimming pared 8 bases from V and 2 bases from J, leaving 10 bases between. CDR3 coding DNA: TGTGCCAGCCAGAGGAGCGGCAATCAGCCCCAGCATTTT. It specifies CASQRSGNQPQHF.

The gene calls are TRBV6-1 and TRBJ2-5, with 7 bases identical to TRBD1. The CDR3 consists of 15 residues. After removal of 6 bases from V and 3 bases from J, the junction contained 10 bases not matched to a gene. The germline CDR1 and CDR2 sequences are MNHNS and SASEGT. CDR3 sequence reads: CASSPGQTSEETQYF. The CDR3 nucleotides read TGTGCCAGCAGCCCGGGACAGACCAGTGAAGAGACCCAGTACTTC.

CDR3 DNA: TGTGCCAGCAGTCCCAGGGGTAGCGGATCGTACGAGCAGTACTTC. This codes for CASSPRGSGSYEQYF. The J gene is TRBJ2-7, the V gene TRBV27, with D perhaps being TRBD1 or TRBD2 (6 bases each). Trimming cost V 5 bases and J 4 bases, with 18 bases left between them. In germline, CDR1 is MNHEY, CDR2 SMNVEV (reference sequence). The CDR3 spans 15 residues.

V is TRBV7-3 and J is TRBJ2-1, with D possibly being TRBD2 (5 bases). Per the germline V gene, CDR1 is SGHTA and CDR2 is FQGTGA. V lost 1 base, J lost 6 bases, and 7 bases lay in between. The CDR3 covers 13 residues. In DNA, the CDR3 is TGTGCCAGCAGCTTAAAAGGGAGCAATGAGCAGTTCTTC. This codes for CASSLKGSNEQFF.

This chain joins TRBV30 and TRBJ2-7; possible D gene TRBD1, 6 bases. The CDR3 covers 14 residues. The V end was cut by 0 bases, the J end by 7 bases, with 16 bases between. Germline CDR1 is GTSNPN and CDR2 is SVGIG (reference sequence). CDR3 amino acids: CAWSVGAHLEEQYF. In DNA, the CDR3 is TGTGCCTGGAGTGTGGGGGCGCACCTGGAGGAGCAGTACTTC.

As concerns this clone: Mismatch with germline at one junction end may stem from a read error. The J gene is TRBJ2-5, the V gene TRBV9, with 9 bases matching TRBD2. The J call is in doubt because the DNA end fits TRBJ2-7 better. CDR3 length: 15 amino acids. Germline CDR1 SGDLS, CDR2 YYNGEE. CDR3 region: CAGSVGSGGLYEQYF. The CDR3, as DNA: TGTGCCGGCAGCGTAGGAAGCGGGGGGCTATACGAGCAGTACTTC.

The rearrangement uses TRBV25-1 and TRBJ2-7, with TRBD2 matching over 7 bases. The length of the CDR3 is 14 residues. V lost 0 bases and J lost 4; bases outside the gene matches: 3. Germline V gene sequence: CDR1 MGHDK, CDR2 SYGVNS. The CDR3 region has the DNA TGTGCCAGCAGTGAATATCAGGGAGGGTACGAGCAGTACTTC. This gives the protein CASSEYQGGYEQYF.

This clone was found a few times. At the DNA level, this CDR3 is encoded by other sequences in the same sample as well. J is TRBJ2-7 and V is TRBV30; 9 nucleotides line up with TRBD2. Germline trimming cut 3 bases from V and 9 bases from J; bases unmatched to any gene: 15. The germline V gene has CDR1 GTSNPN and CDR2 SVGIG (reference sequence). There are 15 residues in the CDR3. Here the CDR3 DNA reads TGTGCCTGGAGCTCCCTAGGGCTAGCGGGAAGCGGGCAGTACTTC. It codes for CAWSSLGLAGSGQYF.

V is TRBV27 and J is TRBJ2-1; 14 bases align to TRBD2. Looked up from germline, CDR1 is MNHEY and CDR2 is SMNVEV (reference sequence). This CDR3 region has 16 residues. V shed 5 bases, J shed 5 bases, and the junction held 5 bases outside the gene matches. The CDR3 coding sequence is TGTGCCAGCAGTCTCGGGACTAGCGGGAGAGACAATGAGCAGTTCTTC. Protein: CASSLGTSGRDNEQFF.

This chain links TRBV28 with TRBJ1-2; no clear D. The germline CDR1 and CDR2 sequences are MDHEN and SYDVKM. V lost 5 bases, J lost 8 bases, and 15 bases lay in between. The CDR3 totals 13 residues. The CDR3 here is CASSVPPSQGYTF. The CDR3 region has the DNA TGTGCCAGCAGTGTTCCGCCGTCACAAGGCTACACCTTC.

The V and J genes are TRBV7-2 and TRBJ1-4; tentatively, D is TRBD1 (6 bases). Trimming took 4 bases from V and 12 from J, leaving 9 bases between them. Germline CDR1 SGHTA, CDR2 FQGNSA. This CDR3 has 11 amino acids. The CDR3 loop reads CASSSQGELFF. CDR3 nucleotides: TGTGCCAGCAGCTCACAGGGAGAACTGTTTTTT.

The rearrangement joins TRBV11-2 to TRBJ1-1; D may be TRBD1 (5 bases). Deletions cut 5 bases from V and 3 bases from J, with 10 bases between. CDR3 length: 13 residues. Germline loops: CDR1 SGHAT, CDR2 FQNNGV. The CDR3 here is CASSRQSYTEAFF. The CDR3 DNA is TGTGCCAGCAGCAGACAGTCTTACACTGAAGCTTTCTTT.

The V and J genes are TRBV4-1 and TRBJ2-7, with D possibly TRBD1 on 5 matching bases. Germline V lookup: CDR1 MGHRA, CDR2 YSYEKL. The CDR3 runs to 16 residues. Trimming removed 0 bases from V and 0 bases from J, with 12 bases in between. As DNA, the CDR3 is TGCGCCAGCAGCCAAGAGTCAGGGCGTTTCTCCTACGAGCAGTACTTC. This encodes CASSQESGRFSYEQYF.

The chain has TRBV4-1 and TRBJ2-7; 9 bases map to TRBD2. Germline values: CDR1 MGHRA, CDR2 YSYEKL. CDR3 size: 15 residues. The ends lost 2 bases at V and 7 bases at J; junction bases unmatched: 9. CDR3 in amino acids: CASSQLPGLAVEQYF. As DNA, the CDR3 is TGCGCCAGCAGCCAATTACCGGGACTAGCTGTAGAGCAGTACTTC.

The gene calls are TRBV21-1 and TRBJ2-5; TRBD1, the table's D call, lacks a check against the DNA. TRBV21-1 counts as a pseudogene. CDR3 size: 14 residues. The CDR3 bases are TGTGCCAGCAGCAATCAACAGGGTCAAGAGACCCAGTACTTC. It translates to CASSNQQGQETQYF.

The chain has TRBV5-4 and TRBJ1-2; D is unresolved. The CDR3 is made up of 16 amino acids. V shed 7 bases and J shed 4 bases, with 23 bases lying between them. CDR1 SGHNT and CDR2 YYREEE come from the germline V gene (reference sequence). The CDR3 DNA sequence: TGTGCCAGCTCACCCGGCGTACCAGGAAAGATCTATGGCTACACCTTC. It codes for CASSPGVPGKIYGYTF.